Listed below are T cell receptor beta chains from one sample, sequenced in a study of shared clonotypes between healthy human individuals. Clones were sequenced by immunoSEQ multiplex PCR, and TCRdb holds only the in-frame ones, with some missing. The sample carries a few million clones, 90% to 97% recorded once. Sequencing was performed on naive CD4+ T cells sorted from blood. These receptors all stem from a man aged 18 to 35 in good health. Each CDR3 is given with its conserved first and last residue. Fields, in order: V gene, J gene, D gene, clone size, CDR3 DNA, CDR3 protein. D genes are given only for firm matches. Rows may omit the clone size; those that give it use once, few, many or a size class.

V: TRBV30
J: TRBJ1-6
D: -
size: -
DNA: TGTGCCTGGAGTAATAGGGGGGCACGAAGGGATTCACCCCTCCACTTT
CDR3: CAWSNRGARRDSPLHF

V: TRBV10-3
J: TRBJ1-1
D: -
size: -
DNA: TGTGCCATCAGTGACGGGCAAGGCGAAGCTTTCTTT
CDR3: CAISDGQGEAFF

V: TRBV30
J: TRBJ1-3
D: TRBD1
size: -
DNA: TGTGCCTGGTCCGGGACAGGGGGTCTGAACACCATATATTTT
CDR3: CAWSGTGGLNTIYF

V: TRBV11-3
J: TRBJ2-1
D: -
size: -
DNA: TGTGCCAGCAGCTGGAGAGACAATGAGCAGTTCTTC
CDR3: CASSWRDNEQFF

V: TRBV27
J: TRBJ1-4
D: -
size: -
DNA: TGTGCCAGCAGTTTCGGACAGACAACTAATGAAAAACTGTTTTTT
CDR3: CASSFGQTTNEKLFF

V: TRBV5-7
J: TRBJ2-2
D: -
size: once
DNA: TGTGCCAGCATTTACGCAGGGGAAAGGGACACCGGGGAGCTGTTTTTT
CDR3: CASIYAGERDTGELFF

V: TRBV10-2
J: TRBJ1-1
D: -
size: -
DNA: TGCGCCAGCAGTGAGTTCGGGGGCCGGGGGACTGAAGCTTTCTTT
CDR3: CASSEFGGRGTEAFF

V: TRBV4-3
J: TRBJ2-1
D: TRBD1
size: -
DNA: TGCGCCAGCAACCTCTCCGGGACAGGGTTGGTCAATGAGCAGTTCTTC
CDR3: CASNLSGTGLVNEQFF

V: TRBV5-1
J: TRBJ2-1
D: -
size: once
DNA: TGCGCCAGCAGCTTGGCGGAGGGGGCGCGATCCTACAATGAGCAGTTCTTC
CDR3: CASSLAEGARSYNEQFF

V: TRBV2
J: TRBJ1-5
D: -
size: -
DNA: TGTGCCAGCAGTGGGGTGGGGCGCGAGGGTCAGCCCCAGCATTTT
CDR3: CASSGVGREGQPQHF

V: TRBV6-5
J: TRBJ1-2
D: -
size: -
DNA: TGTGCCAGCAGTCGACTCACCGGGTCCAACTATGGCTACACCTTC
CDR3: CASSRLTGSNYGYTF

V: TRBV6-6
J: TRBJ2-7
D: -
size: -
DNA: TGTGCCAGCAGTTACTCTCATGGGAGCAGGTACGAGCAGTACTTC
CDR3: CASSYSHGSRYEQYF

V: TRBV6-1
J: TRBJ1-5
D: -
size: -
DNA: TGTGCCAGCAGTGAGGTGGCAGTTAATCAGCCCCAGCATTTT
CDR3: CASSEVAVNQPQHF

V: TRBV7-2
J: TRBJ2-2
D: TRBD1
size: -
DNA: TGTGCCAGCAGCTTGGGACAGGGACTCACCGGGGAGCTGTTTTTT
CDR3: CASSLGQGLTGELFF

V: TRBV4-3
J: TRBJ2-7
D: -
size: -
DNA: TGCGCCAGCAGCCAAGCACGGGGAGCCTACGAGCAGTACTTC
CDR3: CASSQARGAYEQYF

V: TRBV10-3
J: TRBJ1-6
D: -
size: -
DNA: TGTGCCATCAGTGAAGGGGAGGGTAGCGATTCACCCCTCCACTTT
CDR3: CAISEGEGSDSPLHF

V: TRBV5-1
J: TRBJ2-2
D: -
size: -
DNA: TGCGCCAGCAGCCTAGGTGGCACCGGGGAGCTGTTTTTT
CDR3: CASSLGGTGELFF

V: TRBV20-1
J: TRBJ2-3
D: -
size: -
DNA: TGCAGTGCTAGAGAAACAGATACGCAGTATTTT
CDR3: CSARETDTQYF

V: TRBV30
J: TRBJ2-7
D: TRBD2
size: -
DNA: TGTGCCTGTCTGGGACCGGGACTAGCGGGGGGGCGATCCAACGAGCAGTACTTC
CDR3: CACLGPGLAGGRSNEQYF

V: TRBV7-9
J: TRBJ1-1
D: TRBD1
size: few
DNA: TGTGCCAGCAGCCCACGACAGGGGTTGGCGGAAGCTTTCTTT
CDR3: CASSPRQGLAEAFF

V: TRBV7-9
J: TRBJ1-2
D: -
size: few
DNA: TGTGCCAGCAGACCCGTCGGGGGATTGGATGGCTACACCTTC
CDR3: CASRPVGGLDGYTF

V: TRBV27
J: TRBJ2-1
D: -
size: -
DNA: TGTGCCAGCAGTTTTTATTCCCTCTCTGGGGTAAAGTGGGAGCAGTTCTTC
CDR3: CASSFYSLSGVKWEQFF

V: TRBV12-2
J: TRBJ2-1
D: -
size: -
DNA: TGTGCAAGTCGCTTAGCGCTAGCCGGATCCTACAATGAGCAGTTCTTC
CDR3: CASRLALAGSYNEQFF

V: TRBV5-1
J: TRBJ2-1
D: TRBD1
size: -
DNA: TGCGCCAGCAGCGGGGACAGTCGAGGGGGCTACAATGAGCAGTTCTTC
CDR3: CASSGDSRGGYNEQFF

V: TRBV18
J: TRBJ2-7
D: -
size: -
DNA: TGTGCCAGCTCAGTTAACAGGGACTCCTACGAGCAGTACTTC
CDR3: CASSVNRDSYEQYF

V: TRBV5-1
J: TRBJ1-1
D: -
size: -
DNA: TGCGCCAGCAGCCCGGAGGGGGTAGGAAGCACTGAAGCTTTCTTT
CDR3: CASSPEGVGSTEAFF

V: TRBV5-8
J: TRBJ1-3
D: -
size: -
DNA: TGTGCCAGCAGGGTGACAGCTGGAAACACCATATATTTT
CDR3: CASRVTAGNTIYF

V: TRBV5-1
J: TRBJ2-2
D: TRBD2
size: -
DNA: TGCGCCAGCAGCTGGACTAGCGGGGAGACCGGGGAGCTGTTTTTT
CDR3: CASSWTSGETGELFF

V: TRBV28
J: TRBJ1-3
D: -
size: -
DNA: TGTGCCAGCAGCATCCCTAGGGGAGGCTCTGGAAACACCATATATTTT
CDR3: CASSIPRGGSGNTIYF

V: TRBV7-2
J: TRBJ2-7
D: -
size: -
DNA: TGTGCCAGCAGCTCGCGCGACGCCGACGAGCAGTACTTC
CDR3: CASSSRDADEQYF

V: TRBV7-2
J: TRBJ2-3
D: TRBD2
size: -
DNA: TGTGCCAGCAGCACGCTAGCGGGGTATATAGATACGCAGTATTTT
CDR3: CASSTLAGYIDTQYF

V: TRBV18
J: TRBJ1-2
D: -
size: -
DNA: TGTGCCAGCTCACCACCTGCTCTCAGCGGCTACACCTTC
CDR3: CASSPPALSGYTF

V: TRBV11-3
J: TRBJ1-1
D: -
size: once
DNA: TGTGCCAGCAGCTTCGGTGAGAACACTGAAGCTTTCTTT
CDR3: CASSFGENTEAFF

V: TRBV2
J: TRBJ1-1
D: -
size: -
DNA: TGTGCCAGCAGTGCTGAGGTAAACACTGAAGCTTTCTTT
CDR3: CASSAEVNTEAFF

V: TRBV5-1
J: TRBJ1-1
D: -
size: -
DNA: TGCGCCAGCAGCTTGAGGACAGCCATGAACACTGAAGCTTTCTTT
CDR3: CASSLRTAMNTEAFF